The 25 T cell receptor beta chains presented below share a single source sample, sequenced in a study of blood T cell repertoires in COVID-19. Method: immunoSEQ multiplex PCR; TCRdb's copy keeps in-frame clones and lacks some. The sample lists about 130,000 clones, 84% occurring once. Sequencing was carried out using peripheral blood. These receptors were taken from a woman aged 25 to 39 who had recovered from COVID-19.

This chain links TRBV18 with TRBJ1-1; 10 bases fit TRBD1. The CDR3 is 14 amino acids. Germline assignment: CDR1 KGHSH and CDR2 LQKENI. The junction had 1 base not matched to a gene; V was cut back by 3 bases and J by 3 bases. CDR3 loop: CASSPTGGDTEAFF. Written as DNA, the CDR3 is TGTGCCAGCTCACCGACAGGGGGCGACACTGAAGCTTTCTTT. Combining the CDR3 with reference TRBV18 and TRBJ1-1 gives the whole variable domain NAGVMQNPRHLVRRRGQEARLRCSPMKGHSHVYWYRQLPEEGLKFMVYLQKENIIDESGMPKERFSAEFPKEGPSILRIQQVVRGDSAAYFCASSPTGGDTEAFFGQGTRLTVV.

Only a few counts were recorded for this clone. The chain links TRBV5-4 to TRBJ2-1, with 15 positions matching TRBD2. The CDR3 extends over 16 amino acids. V trimming: 4 bases; J trimming: 7 bases; junction bases outside the gene matches: 6. The germline gives CDR1 SGHNT, CDR2 YYREEE (reference sequence). The CDR3, as DNA: TGTGCCAGCAGCCAGGGACTAGCGGGAGGAGGTAATGAGCAGTTCTTC. It yields the protein CASSQGLAGGGNEQFF.

The V and J genes are TRBV5-1 and TRBJ1-1, with 7 positions matching TRBD1. CDR1 and CDR2 from the germline V gene are SGHRS and YFSETQ. This CDR3 region has 14 residues. With V trimmed by 2 bases and J by 0 bases, 1 base remained unmatched. The CDR3 sequence is CASSFTGVNTEAFF. The CDR3, as DNA: TGCGCCAGCAGCTTCACAGGGGTGAACACTGAAGCTTTCTTT. The full variable domain, completed using reference TRBV5-1 and TRBJ1-1, is KAGVTQTPRYLIKTRGQQVTLSCSPISGHRSVSWYQQTPGQGLQFLFEYFSETQRNKGNFPGRFSGRQFSNSRSEMNVSTLELGDSALYLCASSFTGVNTEAFFGQGTRLTVV.

This clone showed up just once. The V gene is TRBV21-1, the J gene TRBJ2-3; TRBD2, the D gene given by the table, was not confirmed from the DNA. TRBV21-1 constitutes a pseudogene. CDR3 length: 17 residues. This chain's CDR3 is CASSKTGTYRSADTQYF. Written as DNA, the CDR3 is TGTGCCAGCAGCAAAACCGGAACCTATCGGAGCGCAGATACGCAGTATTTT.

The chain combines TRBV7-8 with TRBJ2-3; 8 bases line up with TRBD2. Germline-derived CDR1 and CDR2 are SGHVS and FQNEAQ. J lost 4 bases, V lost 1 base, and 10 bases had no gene match. CDR3 length: 17 residues. The CDR3 spells CASSLVASGSGADTQYF. CDR3 nucleotide sequence: TGTGCCAGCAGCTTAGTGGCGAGCGGGAGTGGCGCAGATACGCAGTATTTT.

This clone was observed a handful of times. J is TRBJ2-1 and V is TRBV15, with D possibly matching TRBD1 (6 bases). The germline gives CDR1 LNHNV, CDR2 YYDKDF (reference sequence). The CDR3 contains 17 residues. V gave up 0 bases and J gave up 3 bases, with 15 bases separating them. The CDR3: CATSRDHGTRVYNEQFF. CDR3 nucleotide sequence: TGTGCCACCAGCAGAGATCACGGGACAAGAGTCTACAATGAGCAGTTCTTC.

The J gene is TRBJ1-1, the V gene TRBV24-1; TRBD1 matches at 10 bases. V dropped 8 bases and J dropped 10; count of bases not matched to a gene: 12. This CDR3 has 14 amino acids. In germline, CDR1 is KGHDR, CDR2 SFDVKD. The CDR3 region has the DNA TGTGCCACCAAAGGTCCCCGACAGGGGGCAGGAGCTTTCTTT. This codes for CATKGPRQGAGAFF.

The chain recombines TRBV12-3 or TRBV12-4 with TRBJ1-1; D unclear. The length of the CDR3 is 13 residues. Between the trimmed V and J ends, which lost 7 bases and 11 bases, there was a span of 20 bases. The CDR3 loop reads CASNSYAEGIAFF. As DNA, the CDR3 is TGTGCCAGCAACTCTTATGCGGAAGGCATTGCTTTCTTT.

V gene TRBV5-1 combines with J gene TRBJ1-1; D gene ambiguous. CDR1 and CDR2 (germline): SGHRS, YFSETQ. V gave up 1 base and J gave up 6 bases, with 16 bases separating them. This CDR3 has 15 residues. The CDR3 loop is CASSLTGGGKPEAFF. The CDR3, as DNA: TGCGCCAGCAGCTTGACGGGCGGAGGAAAACCTGAAGCTTTCTTT.

The genes are TRBV30 and TRBJ1-6; weak D call: TRBD1 (5 bases). The germline V gene encodes CDR1 GTSNPN and CDR2 SVGIG (reference sequence). The germline V and J ends were trimmed by 0 bases and 8 bases, with 14 bases remaining between them. This CDR3 has 15 amino acids. CDR3 sequence reads: CAWSVRDFMDSPLHF. The CDR3, as DNA: TGTGCCTGGAGTGTACGGGACTTTATGGATTCACCCCTCCACTTT.

This rearrangement joins TRBV4-1 to TRBJ1-3; D is uncertain. Trimming took off 2 bases at V and 0 bases at J, with 11 bases between the two ends. The CDR3 is 16 amino acids. Per germline, CDR1 MGHRA and CDR2 YSYEKL. The DNA of the CDR3 is TGCGCCAGCAGCCAAAACAGCGGGCCCTCTGGAAACACCATATATTTT. Encoded protein: CASSQNSGPSGNTIYF.

The J gene is TRBJ1-3, the V gene TRBV9; 7 bases map to TRBD1. The CDR3 has 17 residues. The V gene's germline CDR1 is SGDLS and CDR2 YYNGEE. V trimming: 3 bases; J trimming: 0 bases; junction bases outside the gene matches: 9. DNA of the CDR3: TGTGCCAGCAGCGACCCCCGGACAGGCCGCTCTGGAAACACCATATATTTT. This gives the protein CASSDPRTGRSGNTIYF.

The chain combines TRBV9 with TRBJ1-1; D possibly corresponds to TRBD1 (5 bases). In germline, CDR1 is SGDLS, CDR2 YYNGEE. CDR3 length equals 15 residues. V shed 4 bases and J shed 3 bases, with 16 bases lying between them. CDR3 in amino acids: CASSPMMGGDTEAFF. In DNA form, the CDR3 reads TGTGCCAGCAGCCCCATGATGGGAGGGGACACTGAAGCTTTCTTT.

J is TRBJ2-1 and V is TRBV29-1, with 7 bases fitting TRBD1. The CDR3 spans 14 residues. V lost 1 base, J lost 2 bases, and 2 bases stayed unmatched. Germline values: CDR1 SQVTM, CDR2 ANQGSEA. The CDR3 nucleotides are TGCAGCGTTGAAGGACAGGGAGCCTACAATGAGCAGTTCTTC. Its protein is CSVEGQGAYNEQFF.

CDR3 sequence: CAWRADRLSEAFF. CDR3 nucleotide sequence: TGTGCCTGGAGAGCGGACAGGCTGTCAGAAGCTTTCTTT. V is TRBV30 and J is TRBJ1-1, with 7 bases that match TRBD1. V gave up 3 bases and J gave up 8 bases; unmatched junction bases: 9. Germline assignment: CDR1 GTSNPN and CDR2 SVGIG (reference sequence). The CDR3 is made up of 13 amino acids.

This clone turned up a few times. CDR3 nucleotide sequence: TGTGCCAGCAGCTTAGTGGACTTGCAAGAGACCCAGTACTTC. This codes for CASSLVDLQETQYF. V and J are TRBV11-2 and TRBJ2-5; tentative D call: TRBD2 (5 bases). V was shortened by 1 base and J by 2 bases, with 8 bases between the two germline ends. Per germline, CDR1 SGHAT and CDR2 FQNNGV. This CDR3 is built from 14 residues.

This clone was seen only once. The chain combines TRBV7-9 with TRBJ1-4, with D tentatively TRBD1 (6 bases). This CDR3 spans 16 amino acids. Trimming took 4 bases from V and 5 from J, leaving 17 bases between them. In germline, CDR1 is SEHNR, CDR2 FQNEAQ (reference sequence). The CDR3 sequence is CASSSRGPRGNEKLFF. The CDR3 DNA is TGTGCCAGCAGCTCCAGGGGCCCCCGGGGCAATGAAAAACTGTTTTTT.

V usage is TRBV10-3 and J usage is TRBJ2-2; 11 positions agree with TRBD2. J lost 6 bases, V lost 9 bases, and 6 bases had no gene match. This CDR3 is built from 14 residues. Germline CDR1 reads ENHRY; CDR2 reads SYGVKD. The CDR3 reads CAIRIAGGPGELFF. The DNA of the CDR3 is TGTGCCATTCGAATAGCGGGAGGGCCCGGGGAGCTGTTTTTT.

This chain links TRBV7-9 with TRBJ1-2; the match to TRBD1 covers 7 bases. V was clipped by 5 bases and J by 6 bases; unmatched bases: 9. The CDR3 has 14 amino acids. Germline CDR1 reads SEHNR; CDR2 reads FQNEAQ (reference sequence). CDR3 sequence reads: CASSGDTRGHGYTF. In DNA, the CDR3 is TGTGCCAGCAGCGGCGACACTAGGGGGCATGGCTACACCTTC.

This chain connects TRBV27 to TRBJ1-2, with TRBD1 as a possible D gene (6 bases). Germline CDR1 MNHEY, CDR2 SMNVEV (reference sequence). The V end was cut by 5 bases, the J end by 3 bases, with 13 bases between. The CDR3 contains 14 residues. The DNA for the CDR3 is TGTGCCAGCAGTCCTCAGACAGGAGACTATGGCTACACCTTC. Translation: CASSPQTGDYGYTF.

This clone was found a few times. The chain links TRBV27 to TRBJ1-2, with 8 bases matching TRBD1. Germline V CDR1 and CDR2: MNHEY, SMNVEV (reference sequence). Germline trimming cut 7 bases from V and 4 bases from J; bases unmatched to any gene: 5. The CDR3 has 13 amino acids. CDR3 protein: CASKAGQGYGYTF. As DNA, the CDR3 is TGTGCCAGCAAGGCCGGACAGGGCTATGGCTACACCTTC.

The chain combines TRBV6-5 with TRBJ2-1; 12 positions agree with TRBD2. Losses at the gene ends were 2 bases for V and 7 bases for J; bases not matched to a gene: 6. CDR3 size: 16 residues. Germline lookup yields CDR1 MNHEY and CDR2 SVGAGI. CDR3 sequence reads: CASSYLRTSGKNEQFF. DNA for the CDR3: TGTGCCAGCAGTTACCTCAGGACTAGCGGGAAGAATGAGCAGTTCTTC.

Turning to this clone: Additional DNA sequences in this sample encode the identical CDR3. The rearrangement joins TRBV9 to TRBJ2-1, with 11 bases that match TRBD2. Germline V gene data show CDR1 as SGDLS and CDR2 as YYNGEE. The V and J ends lost 4 bases and 4 bases, in that order; junction bases with no gene match: 4. The CDR3 length is 15 residues. The CDR3 bases are TGTGCCAGCAGCCCGACTAGCGGGGCGTACAATGAGCAGTTCTTC. Translation gives CASSPTSGAYNEQFF.

The rearrangement joins TRBV2 to TRBJ2-2; 7 bases line up with TRBD1. Germline V gene sequence: CDR1 SNHLY, CDR2 FYNNEI. The ends lost 3 bases at V and 6 bases at J; junction bases unmatched: 10. The CDR3 spans 16 residues. In nucleotides, the CDR3 is TGTGCCAGCAGTGATCCCAACAGGGGTGTGGCCGGGGAGCTGTTTTTT. Encoded protein: CASSDPNRGVAGELFF.

The chain uses TRBV19 and TRBJ2-2, with D unclear. The CDR3 has 16 residues. V was clipped by 3 bases and J by 5 bases, with 16 bases between them. CDR1 is LNHDA and CDR2 is SQIVND in the germline V gene (reference sequence). The CDR3 sequence is CASSIGGHRWTGELFF. For the CDR3, the DNA is TGTGCCAGTAGTATTGGTGGGCACCGGTGGACCGGGGAGCTGTTTTTT.